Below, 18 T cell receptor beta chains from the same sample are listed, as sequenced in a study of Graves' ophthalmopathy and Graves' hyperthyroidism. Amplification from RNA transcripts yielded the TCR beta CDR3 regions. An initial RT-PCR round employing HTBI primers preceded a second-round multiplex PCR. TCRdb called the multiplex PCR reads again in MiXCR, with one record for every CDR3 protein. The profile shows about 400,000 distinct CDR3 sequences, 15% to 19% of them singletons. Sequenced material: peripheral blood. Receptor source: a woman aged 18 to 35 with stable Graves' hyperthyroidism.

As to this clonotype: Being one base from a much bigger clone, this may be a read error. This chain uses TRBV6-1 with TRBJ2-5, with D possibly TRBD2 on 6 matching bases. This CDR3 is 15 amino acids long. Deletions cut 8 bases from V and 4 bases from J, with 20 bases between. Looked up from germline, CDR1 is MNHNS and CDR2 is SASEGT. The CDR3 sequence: CASRESIVYRETQYF. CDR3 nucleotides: TGTGCCAGCCGGGAGAGTATAGTTTACCGAGAGACCCAGTACTTC.

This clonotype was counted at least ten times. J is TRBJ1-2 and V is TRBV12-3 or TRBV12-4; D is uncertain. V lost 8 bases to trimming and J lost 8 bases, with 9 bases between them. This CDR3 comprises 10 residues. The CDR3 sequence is CASRKGGYTF. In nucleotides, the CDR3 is TGTGCCAGCCGCAAGGGAGGCTACACCTTC.

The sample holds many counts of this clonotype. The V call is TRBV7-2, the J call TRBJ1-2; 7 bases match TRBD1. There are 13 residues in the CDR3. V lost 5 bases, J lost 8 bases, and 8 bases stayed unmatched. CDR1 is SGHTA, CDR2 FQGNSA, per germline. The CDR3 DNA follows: TGTGCCAGCAGCCCAACTCAGGGGGGGGGCTACACCTTC. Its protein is CASSPTQGGGYTF. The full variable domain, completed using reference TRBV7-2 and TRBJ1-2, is GAGVSQSPSNKVTEKGKDVELRCDPISGHTALYWYRQSLGQGLEFLIYFQGNSAPDKSGLPSDRFSAERTGGSVSTLTIQRTQQEDSAVYLCASSPTQGGGYTFGSGTRLTVV.

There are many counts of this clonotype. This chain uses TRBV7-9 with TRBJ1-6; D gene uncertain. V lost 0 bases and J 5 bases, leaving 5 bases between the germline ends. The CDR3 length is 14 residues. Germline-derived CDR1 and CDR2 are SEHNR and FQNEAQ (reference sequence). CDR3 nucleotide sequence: TGTGCCAGCAGCTTAGCCGGGAATAATTCACCCCTCCACTTT. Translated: CASSLAGNNSPLHF.

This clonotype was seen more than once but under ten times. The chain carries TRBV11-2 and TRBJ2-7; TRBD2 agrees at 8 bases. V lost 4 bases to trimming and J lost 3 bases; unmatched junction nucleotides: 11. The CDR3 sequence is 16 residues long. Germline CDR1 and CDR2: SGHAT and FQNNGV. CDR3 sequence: CASSSPRRGAVYEQYF. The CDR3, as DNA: TGTGCCAGCAGCTCCCCCCGGCGGGGGGCCGTCTACGAGCAGTACTTC.

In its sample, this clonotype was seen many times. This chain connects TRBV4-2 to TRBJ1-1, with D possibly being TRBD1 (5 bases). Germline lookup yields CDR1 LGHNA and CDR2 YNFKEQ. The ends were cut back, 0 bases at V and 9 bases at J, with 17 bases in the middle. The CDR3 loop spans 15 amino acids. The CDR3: CASSQEGQGLGKAFF. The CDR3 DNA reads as TGTGCCAGCAGCCAAGAGGGGCAGGGTCTGGGGAAAGCTTTCTTT.

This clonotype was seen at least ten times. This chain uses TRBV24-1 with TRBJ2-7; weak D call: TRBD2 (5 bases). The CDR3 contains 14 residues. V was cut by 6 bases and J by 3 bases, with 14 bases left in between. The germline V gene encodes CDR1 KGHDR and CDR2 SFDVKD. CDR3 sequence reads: CATSPGNRIYEQYF. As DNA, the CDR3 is TGTGCCACCAGTCCGGGAAACCGAATCTACGAGCAGTACTTC.

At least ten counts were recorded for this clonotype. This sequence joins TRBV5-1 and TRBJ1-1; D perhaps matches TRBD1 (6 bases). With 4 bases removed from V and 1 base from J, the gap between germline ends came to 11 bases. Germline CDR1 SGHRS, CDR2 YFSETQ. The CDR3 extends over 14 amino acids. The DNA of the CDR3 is TGCGCCAGCAGCGTCCGGGACAAGAACACTGAAGCTTTCTTT. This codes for CASSVRDKNTEAFF.

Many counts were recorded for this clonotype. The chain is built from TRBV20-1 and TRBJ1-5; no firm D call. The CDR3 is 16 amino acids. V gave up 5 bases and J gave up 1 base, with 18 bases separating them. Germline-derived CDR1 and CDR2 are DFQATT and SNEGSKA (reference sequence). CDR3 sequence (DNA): TGCAGTGCTCTCCGGGCCCAGAGTGGGAGCAATCAGCCCCAGCATTTT. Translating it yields CSALRAQSGSNQPQHF.

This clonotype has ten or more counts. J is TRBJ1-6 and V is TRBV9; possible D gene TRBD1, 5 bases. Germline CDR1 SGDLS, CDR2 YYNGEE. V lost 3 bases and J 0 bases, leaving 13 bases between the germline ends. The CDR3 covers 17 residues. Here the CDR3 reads CASSEETVSSYNSPLHF. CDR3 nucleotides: TGTGCCAGCAGCGAGGAGACAGTTAGCTCCTATAATTCACCCCTCCACTTT. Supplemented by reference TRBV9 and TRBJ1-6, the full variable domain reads DSGVTQTPKHLITATGQRVTLRCSPRSGDLSVYWYQQSLDQGLQFLIQYYNGEERAKGNILERFSAQQFPDLHSELNLSSLELGDSALYFCASSEETVSSYNSPLHFGNGTRLTVT.

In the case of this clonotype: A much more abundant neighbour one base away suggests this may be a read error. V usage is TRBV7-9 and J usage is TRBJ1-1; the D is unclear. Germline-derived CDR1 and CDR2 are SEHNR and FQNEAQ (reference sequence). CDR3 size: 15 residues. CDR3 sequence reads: CASSLGRVTNTEACF. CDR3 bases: TGTGCCAGCAGCCTCGGTCGGGTTACGAACACTGAAGCTTGCTTT.

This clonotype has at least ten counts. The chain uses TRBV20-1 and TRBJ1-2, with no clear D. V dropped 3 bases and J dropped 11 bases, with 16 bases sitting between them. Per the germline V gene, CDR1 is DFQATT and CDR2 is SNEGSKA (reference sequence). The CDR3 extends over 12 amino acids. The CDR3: CSARAPNAFYTF. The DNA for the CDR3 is TGCAGTGCTAGGGCCCCCAATGCTTTTTACACCTTC.

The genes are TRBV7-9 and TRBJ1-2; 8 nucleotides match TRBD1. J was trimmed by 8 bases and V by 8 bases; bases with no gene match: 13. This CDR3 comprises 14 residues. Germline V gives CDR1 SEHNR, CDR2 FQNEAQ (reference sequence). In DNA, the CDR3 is TGTGCCAGCGGAGGTGACCAGGGGGCTCAGGGCTACACCTTC. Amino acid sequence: CASGGDQGAQGYTF.

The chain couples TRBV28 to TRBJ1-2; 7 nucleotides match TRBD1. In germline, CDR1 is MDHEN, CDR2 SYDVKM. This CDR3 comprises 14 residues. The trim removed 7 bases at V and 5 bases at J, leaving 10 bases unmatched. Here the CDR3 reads CASNSGTVLYGYTF. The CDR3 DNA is TGTGCCAGCAACTCCGGGACAGTCTTATATGGCTACACCTTC.

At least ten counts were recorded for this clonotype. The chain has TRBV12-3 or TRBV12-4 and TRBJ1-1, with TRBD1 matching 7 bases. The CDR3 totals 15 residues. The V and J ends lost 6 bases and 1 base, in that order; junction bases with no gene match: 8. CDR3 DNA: TGTGCCAGCAGGGACCCTTACAGGGGGAACACTGAAGCTTTCTTT. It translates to CASRDPYRGNTEAFF.

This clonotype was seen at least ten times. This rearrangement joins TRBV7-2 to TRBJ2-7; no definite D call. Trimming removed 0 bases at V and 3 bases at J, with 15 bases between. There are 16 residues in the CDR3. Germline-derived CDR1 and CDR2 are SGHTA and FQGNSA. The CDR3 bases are TGTGCCAGCAGCTTAGCGGCTGGCAGTCTAGACTACGAGCAGTACTTC. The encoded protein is CASSLAAGSLDYEQYF.

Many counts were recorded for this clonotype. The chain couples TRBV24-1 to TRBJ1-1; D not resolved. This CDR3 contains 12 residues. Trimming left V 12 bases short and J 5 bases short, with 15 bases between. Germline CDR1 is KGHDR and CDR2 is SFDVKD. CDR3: CASKTGWTEAFF. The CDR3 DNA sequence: TGTGCCTCCAAGACTGGGTGGACTGAAGCTTTCTTT.

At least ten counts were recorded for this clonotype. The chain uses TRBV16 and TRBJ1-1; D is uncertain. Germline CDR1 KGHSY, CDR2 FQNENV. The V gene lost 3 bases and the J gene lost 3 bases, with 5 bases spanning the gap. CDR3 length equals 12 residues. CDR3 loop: CASSHRYTEAFF. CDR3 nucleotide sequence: TGTGCCAGCAGCCACAGGTACACTGAAGCTTTCTTT.